Shown below are 21 T cell receptor beta chains from a single sample sequenced in a study of T-cell reconstitution after alpha-beta-depleted transplantation in children (dated by TCRdb to 2016 to 2017). Libraries were constructed by PCR. The sequencing machine was an Illumina HiSeq 2500. TCR libraries were prepared with molecular barcoding, using unique molecular identifiers to normalize TCRbeta repertoire quantification. TCRdb ran its own pipeline on the public reads, namely fastp trimming at Q25 and MiXCR clone calling, and kept in-frame beta chains. Duplicate CDR3 protein sequences are folded into a single record with the most common DNA and genes. For this sample the table gives about 460,000 distinct CDR3 sequences, of which roughly an eighth were detected only once. Clones ranked in the top ten supply 5% to 6% of the sample. The sequences come from PBMCs from the stem cell graft donor, collected from the stem cell graft. The receptors shown here come from a human donor who donated a stem cell graft to a child with combined immunodeficiency.

As concerns this clonotype: This may be a read error, as it is one base from a much larger clone. This chain connects TRBV7-2 to TRBJ2-1, with D hard to call. Germline CDR1 and CDR2: SGHTA and FQGNSA. Trimming pared 4 bases from V and 5 bases from J, leaving 9 bases between. The CDR3 extends over 13 amino acids. CDR3 coding DNA: TGTGCCAGCAGCTCACAGTCAAACAATGAGCAGTTCTTC. This codes for CASSSQSNNEQFF.

This clonotype appeared a few times. The chain links TRBV23-1 to TRBJ2-7; D is ambiguous. TRBV23-1 is known as an ORF, though its function is uncertain. The V end was cut by 4 bases, the J end by 0 bases, with 16 bases between. The CDR3 is 16 residues long. In nucleotides, the CDR3 is TGCGCCAGCAGTCCGAATCTCCGGACCCACTCCTACGAGCAGTACTTC. Its protein product is CASSPNLRTHSYEQYF.

This clonotype showed up many times. This rearrangement joins TRBV10-3 to TRBJ1-6; D call uncertain. Germline V gene data show CDR1 as ENHRY and CDR2 as SYGVKD. CDR3 length: 14 residues. Trimming took off 10 bases at V and 0 bases at J, with 10 bases between the two ends. CDR3 DNA: TGTGCCACCACGGAAAGCTCCTATAATTCACCCCTCCACTTT. It codes for CATTESSYNSPLHF.

The CDR3 DNA follows: TGTGCCATCTCGACTAGCGGGGGGTACGAGCAGTACTTC. This codes for CAISTSGGYEQYF. V is TRBV19 and J is TRBJ2-7; 13 bases agree with TRBD2. There are 13 residues in the CDR3. Unmatched junction bases numbered 4, after V lost 10 bases and J lost 4 bases. Germline V gene sequence: CDR1 LNHDA, CDR2 SQIVND (reference sequence). The full variable domain, completed using reference TRBV19 and TRBJ2-7, is DGGITQSPKYLFRKEGQNVTLSCEQNLNHDAMYWYRQDPGQGLRLIYYSQIVNDFQKGDIAEGYSVSREKKESFPLTVTSAQKNPTAFYLCAISTSGGYEQYFGPGTRLTVT.

This clonotype has just a few counts. V gene TRBV7-2 combines with J gene TRBJ2-1, with 8 bases matching TRBD2. Looked up from germline, CDR1 is SGHTA and CDR2 is FQGNSA. Germline trimming cut 6 bases from V and 6 bases from J; bases unmatched to any gene: 10. The CDR3 covers 15 residues. The CDR3 protein is CASSLTSGNVNEQFF. CDR3 DNA sequence: TGTGCCAGCAGTTTAACTAGCGGAAACGTCAATGAGCAGTTCTTC. Drawing the rest from reference TRBV7-2 and TRBJ2-1, the complete variable domain is GAGVSQSPSNKVTEKGKDVELRCDPISGHTALYWYRQSLGQGLEFLIYFQGNSAPDKSGLPSDRFSAERTGGSVSTLTIQRTQQEDSAVYLCASSLTSGNVNEQFFGPGTRLTVL.

The sample holds many counts of this clonotype. The chain employs TRBV9 and TRBJ1-1; D is perhaps TRBD1 (5 bases). V was trimmed by 2 bases and J by 4 bases, leaving 15 bases between them. CDR1 is SGDLS and CDR2 is YYNGEE in the germline V gene. CDR3 length: 15 residues. The CDR3 loop reads CASSVGLGEGTEAFF. As DNA, the CDR3 is TGTGCCAGCAGCGTGGGGCTTGGGGAGGGCACTGAAGCTTTCTTT.

This chain uses TRBV4-3 with TRBJ1-5; possible D gene TRBD1, 5 bases. Germline loops: CDR1 LGHNA, CDR2 YSLEER. The germline V and J ends were trimmed by 4 bases and 2 bases, with 15 bases remaining between them. The CDR3 covers 16 residues. The CDR3 sequence is CASSPQWGRGNQPQHF. CDR3 nucleotide sequence: TGCGCCAGCAGCCCCCAATGGGGCCGGGGCAATCAGCCCCAGCATTTT.

The sample holds many counts of this clonotype. The genes are TRBV12-3 or TRBV12-4 and TRBJ1-1; D perhaps matches TRBD1 (6 bases). The CDR3 is made up of 13 amino acids. The germline V and J ends were trimmed by 4 bases and 3 bases, with 9 bases remaining between them. The DNA of the CDR3 is TGTGCCAGCAGTTCAAGGACAGACACTGAAGCTTTCTTT. As protein: CASSSRTDTEAFF.

This rearrangement joins TRBV5-1 to TRBJ2-3; TRBD1 matches 10 bases. Germline assignment: CDR1 SGHRS and CDR2 YFSETQ. V was pared by 4 bases and J by 2 bases, with 7 bases of the junction left unmatched. The CDR3 is 16 amino acids. CDR3 sequence (DNA): TGCGCCAGCAGCCGTTTAGGGACAGGGGCCACAGATACGCAGTATTTT. Its translation: CASSRLGTGATDTQYF. The full variable domain, its missing parts supplied by reference TRBV5-1 and TRBJ2-3, is KAGVTQTPRYLIKTRGQQVTLSCSPISGHRSVSWYQQTPGQGLQFLFEYFSETQRNKGNFPGRFSGRQFSNSRSEMNVSTLELGDSALYLCASSRLGTGATDTQYFGPGTRLTVL.

This clonotype was counted many times. The chain couples TRBV7-9 to TRBJ2-2; D unclear. Per germline, CDR1 SEHNR and CDR2 FQNEAQ (reference sequence). Trimming cost V 6 bases and J 6 bases, with 8 bases left between them. This CDR3 region has 12 residues. CDR3 loop: CASRLVSGELFF. DNA for the CDR3: TGTGCCAGCAGGCTCGTTTCCGGGGAGCTGTTTTTT.

This clonotype was picked up a small number of times. The rearrangement joins TRBV12-3 or TRBV12-4 to TRBJ1-1, with 10 bases that match TRBD1. The CDR3 totals 15 residues. Trimming removed 5 bases from V and 1 base from J; junction bases left unmatched: 4. The CDR3 region is CASSRQGARNTEAFF. CDR3 nucleotides: TGTGCCAGCAGTAGACAGGGGGCGCGGAACACTGAAGCTTTCTTT.

At least ten counts were recorded for this clonotype. V gene TRBV29-1 combines with J gene TRBJ1-5; D ambiguous. The CDR3 runs 13 residues. Trimming left V 0 bases short and J 6 bases short, with 9 bases between. Germline V lookup: CDR1 SQVTM, CDR2 ANQGSEA. This CDR3 reads CSVEDGDGQPQHF. The DNA of the CDR3 is TGCAGCGTTGAAGATGGAGACGGTCAGCCCCAGCATTTT. The variable domain in full, with the rest retrieved from reference TRBV29-1 and TRBJ1-5, is SAVISQKPSRDICQRGTSLTIQCQVDSQVTMMFWYRQQPGQSLTLIATANQGSEATYESGFVIDKFPISRPNLTFSTLTVSNMSPEDSSIYLCSVEDGDGQPQHFGDGTRLSIL.

This chain joins TRBV20-1 and TRBJ2-1; perhaps D is TRBD1 or TRBD2 (5 bases each). The V end was cut by 5 bases, the J end by 0 bases, with 17 bases between. The length of the CDR3 is 16 residues. Germline loops: CDR1 DFQATT, CDR2 SNEGSKA (reference sequence). CDR3 nucleotides: TGCAGTGCTCGGGCCCCTCAGGGACCCTCCTACAATGAGCAGTTCTTC. Protein sequence: CSARAPQGPSYNEQFF.

In this sample, this clonotype turned up many times. The chain recombines TRBV12-3 or TRBV12-4 with TRBJ2-3; 8 bases line up with TRBD1. The V segment lost 6 bases and the J segment 0 bases; nucleotides outside the gene matches: 2. This CDR3 region has 14 residues. The CDR3 loop is CASSGQGSTDTQYF. CDR3 DNA: TGTGCCAGCAGCGGACAGGGCAGCACAGATACGCAGTATTTT.

This clonotype was observed at least ten times. The chain links TRBV20-1 to TRBJ2-1; perhaps TRBD2 as D (5 bases). Germline values: CDR1 DFQATT, CDR2 SNEGSKA (reference sequence). CDR3 length equals 11 residues. V lost 6 bases and J lost 14, with 17 bases in between. In DNA, the CDR3 is TGCAGTGCCATCACACGACTATATGAGTTCTTC. Its translation: CSAITRLYEFF.

This rearrangement joins TRBV18 to TRBJ1-4, with D unresolved. V lost 0 bases, J lost 3 bases, and 8 bases lay in between. Looked up from germline, CDR1 is KGHSH and CDR2 is LQKENI. This CDR3 comprises 15 residues. The CDR3, as DNA: TGTGCCAGCTCACCACCGACGGCGGCTAATGAAAAACTGTTTTTT. Translation gives CASSPPTAANEKLFF.

This clonotype came up a few times. The CDR3 is CATGWGGHEQFF. The DNA of the CDR3 is TGTGCCACCGGGTGGGGCGGGCATGAGCAGTTCTTC. The chain joins TRBV6-2 or TRBV6-3 to TRBJ2-1; D tentatively reads TRBD1 or TRBD2 (5 bases each). The CDR3 totals 12 residues. Trimming cost V 10 bases and J 8 bases, with 15 bases left between them. Germline assignment: CDR1 MNHEY and CDR2 SVGEGT.

In its sample, this clonotype was seen a few times. The genes are TRBV25-1 and TRBJ2-1; D is unresolved. V lost 3 bases and J lost 4, with 10 bases in between. The germline CDR1 and CDR2 sequences are MGHDK and SYGVNS. The CDR3 totals 14 residues. CDR3 coding DNA: TGTGCCAGCAGTGAGAAGCGCCGTTACAATGAGCAGTTCTTC. Protein: CASSEKRRYNEQFF.

This clonotype was counted a few times. J is TRBJ2-3 and V is TRBV10-3; 12 nucleotides agree with TRBD2. The germline CDR1 and CDR2 sequences are ENHRY and SYGVKD. The CDR3 totals 14 residues. Trimming took 10 bases from V and 2 from J; bases not matched to a gene: 4. The CDR3 nucleotides are TGTGCCACCTCTAGCGGGAGGGCCACAGATACGCAGTATTTT. Its protein is CATSSGRATDTQYF.

The CDR3: CASSNGGFYEQYF. CDR3 bases: TGTGCCAGCAGTAACGGGGGCTTCTACGAGCAGTACTTC. The V gene is TRBV27, the J gene TRBJ2-7, with D perhaps matching TRBD1 or TRBD2 (6 bases each). The germline V gene encodes CDR1 MNHEY and CDR2 SMNVEV (reference sequence). V gave up 5 bases and J gave up 3 bases, with 11 bases separating them. CDR3 length equals 13 residues.

The V call is TRBV5-1, the J call TRBJ2-1; a possible D gene is TRBD1 (5 bases). This CDR3 contains 13 residues. Trimming left V 4 bases short and J 5 bases short, with 10 bases between. CDR1 is SGHRS and CDR2 is YFSETQ in the germline V gene. The CDR3 region is CASSQGFNNEQFF. In nucleotides, the CDR3 is TGCGCCAGCAGCCAGGGATTTAACAATGAGCAGTTCTTC.